Listed below are T cell receptor beta chains from one sample, sequenced in a study of T cell changes during pregnancy in multiple sclerosis. TCRdb keeps only in-frame clones here, not all; method: immunoSEQ multiplex PCR. The table lists 60,000 or so clones, about 91% of them singletons. The sample in question was peripheral blood, obtained before pregnancy. These receptors were taken from a female donor with multiple sclerosis, enrolled in a pregnancy study. Both conserved end residues are part of each CDR3. Each record gives: clone size, D gene, V gene, J gene, CDR3 protein, CDR3 DNA. A D gene is named only where the DNA matches it firmly. Rows may omit the clone size; those that give it use once, few, many or a size class.

>few|TRBD1|TRBV2|TRBJ1-1
CASRPNRGTEAFF
TGTGCCAGCCGTCCCAACAGGGGGACTGAAGCTTTCTTT
>NA|NA|TRBV18|TRBJ1-2
CASSPDRTYGYTF
TGTGCCAGCTCACCTGACAGGACCTATGGCTACACCTTC
>once|NA|TRBV4-3|TRBJ1-2
CASSQDQGQIYGYTF
TGCGCCAGCAGCCAAGATCAGGGACAAATCTATGGCTACACCTTC
>NA|TRBD1|TRBV5-6|TRBJ1-1
CASSLDVGTGTTEAFF
TGTGCCAGCAGCTTGGATGTCGGGACAGGGACCACTGAAGCTTTCTTT
>NA|NA|TRBV7-8|TRBJ2-5
CASSPKPGLRLETQYF
TGTGCCAGCAGCCCCAAACCGGGACTCCGTTTAGAGACCCAGTACTTC
>NA|NA|TRBV4-3|TRBJ2-1
CASSQDGGSYNEQFF
TGCGCCAGCAGCCAAGATGGGGGGTCCTACAATGAGCAGTTCTTC
>NA|NA|TRBV21-1|TRBJ1-2
CASSTTGTGGFGYTF
TGTGCCAGCAGCACCACCGGGACAGGGGGCTTTGGCTACACCTTC
>few|TRBD1|TRBV27|TRBJ1-6
CASSLYRGRDSPLHF
TGTGCCAGCAGTTTGTACAGGGGGCGCGATTCACCCCTCCACTTT
>NA|NA|TRBV9|TRBJ1-1
CASSVEGGGEAFF
TGTGCCAGCAGCGTAGAGGGGGGGGGTGAAGCTTTCTTT
>NA|NA|TRBV6-1|TRBJ1-2
CASTDPGMYGYTF
TGTGCCAGCACCGATCCAGGGATGTATGGCTACACCTTC
>NA|TRBD1|TRBV29-1|TRBJ1-1
CSAARTGGNTEAFF
TGCAGCGCTGCCCGGACAGGGGGTAACACTGAAGCTTTCTTT
>NA|NA|TRBV5-4|TRBJ1-2
CASSQTGNYGYTF
TGTGCCAGCAGCCAAACAGGGAACTATGGCTACACCTTC
>NA|NA|TRBV6-1|TRBJ1-5
CASSERAGNQPQHF
TGTGCCAGCAGTGAACGGGCAGGGAATCAGCCCCAGCATTTT
>few|NA|TRBV7-2|TRBJ1-3
CASSLAGSGNTIYF
TGTGCCAGCAGCCTGGCGGGCTCTGGAAACACCATATATTTT
>NA|NA|TRBV19|TRBJ1-5
CASSIFGQINQPQHF
TGTGCCAGTAGTATATTCGGACAGATAAATCAGCCCCAGCATTTT
>NA|NA|TRBV5-1|TRBJ2-7
CASSPNVVSEQYF
TGCGCCAGCAGCCCCAATGTAGTAAGCGAGCAGTACTTC
>NA|TRBD1|TRBV28|TRBJ2-3
CASSLRDRVADTQYF
TGTGCCAGCAGTTTAAGGGACAGGGTAGCAGATACGCAGTATTTT
>once|NA|TRBV5-1|TRBJ2-7
CASSRAYEQYF
TGCGCCAGCAGCCGGGCCTACGAGCAGTACTTC
>once|TRBD1|TRBV5-6|TRBJ1-4
CASSLRDRREKLFF
TGTGCCAGCAGCCTACGGGACAGACGGGAAAAACTGTTTTTT
>NA|TRBD1|TRBV6-5|TRBJ1-2
CASSYGFGTGYGYTF
TGTGCCAGCAGTTACGGCTTCGGGACAGGCTATGGCTACACCTTC
>NA|NA|TRBV5-8|TRBJ1-1
CASSLVQGLAEAFF
TGTGCCAGCAGCTTGGTGCAGGGTTTAGCTGAAGCTTTCTTT
>NA|NA|TRBV19|TRBJ1-5
CASSLNQPQHF
TGTGCCAGTAGTCTTAATCAGCCCCAGCATTTT
>NA|TRBD1|TRBV7-3|TRBJ2-1
CASSLLGQGANEQFF
TGTGCCAGCAGCTTATTAGGACAGGGGGCCAATGAGCAGTTCTTC
>NA|NA|TRBV7-9|TRBJ1-1
CASSLGENTEAFF
TGTGCCAGCAGCTTAGGAGAGAACACTGAAGCTTTCTTT
>NA|NA|TRBV6-6|TRBJ1-1
CASSYRGMDTEAFF
TGTGCCAGCAGTTACAGGGGGATGGACACTGAAGCTTTCTTT
>NA|TRBD2|TRBV5-1|TRBJ2-7
CASSWGLAASYEQYF
TGCGCCAGCAGCTGGGGACTAGCGGCCTCCTACGAGCAGTACTTC
>NA|TRBD2|TRBV19|TRBJ2-1
CASLVLAGGRREQFF
TGTGCCAGTTTAGTACTAGCGGGGGGGCGTCGTGAGCAGTTCTTC
>NA|TRBD1|TRBV7-2|TRBJ1-3
CASSATGGSGNTIYF
TGTGCCAGCAGCGCCACAGGGGGCTCTGGAAACACCATATATTTT
>NA|NA|TRBV5-1|TRBJ1-1
CASSREVMNTEAFF
TGCGCCAGCAGCCGTGAGGTGATGAACACTGAAGCTTTCTTT
>NA|TRBD1|TRBV27|TRBJ2-7
CASSGQGFYEQYF
TGTGCCAGCAGTGGACAGGGGTTCTACGAGCAGTACTTC
>NA|TRBD2|TRBV4-1|TRBJ2-2
CASSQGAGGPGTGELFF
TGCGCCAGCAGCCAAGGAGCGGGGGGGCCGGGCACCGGGGAGCTGTTTTTT
>NA|NA|TRBV11-3|TRBJ1-1
CASSLVGGTEAFF
TGTGCCAGCAGCTTAGTAGGGGGCACTGAAGCTTTCTTT
>NA|NA|TRBV16|TRBJ2-3
CASSPAGRDTQYF
TGTGCCAGCAGTCCGGCGGGGAGAGATACGCAGTATTTT
>NA|TRBD2|TRBV11-3|TRBJ2-5
CASSAGTSGQETQYF
TGTGCCAGCAGCGCGGGCACTAGCGGACAAGAGACCCAGTACTTC
>NA|NA|TRBV4-1|TRBJ1-3
CASSQDRAGPSGNTIYF
TGCGCCAGCAGCCAAGATCGAGCGGGGCCTTCTGGAAACACCATATATTTT
>NA|TRBD1|TRBV12-5|TRBJ2-7
CASGPTPGTGTSYEQYF
TGTGCTAGTGGACCTACTCCCGGGACAGGAACCTCCTACGAGCAGTACTTC
>NA|TRBD1|TRBV18|TRBJ2-7
CASSSQSRGPSSYEQYF
TGTGCCAGCTCATCACAGTCTAGGGGGCCAAGCTCCTACGAGCAGTACTTC
>few|NA|TRBV6-5|TRBJ1-6
CASRGLRDYNSPLHF
TGTGCCAGCAGGGGGCTTAGGGACTATAATTCACCCCTCCACTTT
>NA|NA|TRBV5-4|TRBJ2-3
CASSLEGSTDTQYF
TGTGCCAGCAGCTTGGAGGGGAGCACAGATACGCAGTATTTT
>NA|TRBD2|TRBV11-2|TRBJ2-3
CASSSRLAGEFSSTDTQYF
TGTGCCAGCAGCTCCCGACTAGCGGGGGAGTTTTCTAGCACAGATACGCAGTATTTT
>NA|TRBD1|TRBV25-1|TRBJ2-7
CASSSVGQGAHEQYF
TGTGCCAGCAGCTCCGTGGGACAGGGGGCCCACGAGCAGTACTTC
>NA|TRBD1|TRBV5-1|TRBJ2-2
CASSLESGGIGELFF
TGCGCCAGCAGCTTGGAATCAGGGGGCATCGGGGAGCTGTTTTTT
>few|NA|TRBV5-6|TRBJ1-1
CASSLYLTEAFF
TGTGCCAGCAGCTTGTATCTCACTGAAGCTTTCTTT
>NA|NA|TRBV7-2|TRBJ1-2
CASSLATAYGYTF
TGTGCCAGCAGCTTGGCGACAGCCTATGGCTACACCTTC
>NA|NA|TRBV11-3|TRBJ1-1
CASSLEAAFF
TGTGCCAGCAGCCTCGAAGCGGCTTTCTTT
>NA|TRBD1|TRBV9|TRBJ1-2
CASSVRTGGNYGYTF
TGTGCCAGCAGCGTCCGGACAGGAGGGAACTATGGCTACACCTTC
>NA|NA|TRBV5-8|TRBJ1-5
CASSLPGTQHF
TGTGCCAGCAGCTTGCCGGGGACCCAGCATTTT
>few|TRBD1|TRBV2|TRBJ1-1
CASREGTAGTEAFF
TGTGCCAGCAGGGAGGGGACAGCCGGGACTGAAGCTTTCTTT
>NA|NA|TRBV5-8|TRBJ1-3
CASSLVGQGGNTIYF
TGTGCCAGCAGCTTGGTTGGGCAAGGTGGAAACACCATATATTTT
>NA|TRBD1|TRBV11-3|TRBJ1-3
CASSRDSSGNTIYF
TGTGCCAGCAGTCGGGACAGCTCTGGAAACACCATATATTTT
>NA|NA|TRBV5-4|TRBJ2-3
CASSVLAFTDTQYF
TGTGCCAGCAGCGTCCTAGCGTTCACAGATACGCAGTATTTT
>NA|TRBD1|TRBV12-5|TRBJ1-6
CASGYKTGISPLHF
TGTGCTAGTGGCTACAAGACAGGGATCTCACCCCTCCACTTT
>NA|NA|TRBV30|TRBJ2-2
CAYMGGPTNTGELFF
TGTGCTTACATGGGGGGGCCTACGAACACCGGGGAGCTGTTTTTT